This T cell receptor (beta chain) comes out of a study of CD8 T cells in acute hepatitis C reinfection (dated by TCRdb to about 2021). About the investigation overall: The TCRbeta repertoire of CD8+ T cells specific for the HCV NS3-1073 epitope was profiled during acute infection and after viral clearance. Paired acute and follow-up samples were contributed by four of the spontaneous resolvers. What the research found in general, with its limitations: NS3-1073 specific repertoires were highly diverse, with no significant diversity differences between acute resolver, follow-up resolver and acute chronic samples. Few CDR3 sequences were shared with other epitopes, and differences in sequencing approaches may have limited exact matching. Over ten public clonotypes were found regardless of outcome; one public clonotype used V04-02/J02-02. Preferential use of the TRBV04 and TRBV06 gene families was observed in all groups, and this preferential usage was not explained by overrepresentation in the naive pool. No follow-up repertoires were available for chronically infected subjects, since NS3-1073 specific cells were too rare to be sorted. Because bulk sequencing covered only the TCRbeta chain, the alphabeta pairing of public clonotypes could not be determined.

Inclusive of the bounding cysteine and phenylalanine, the CDR3 is 18 residues long. The kept DNA is CDR3 alone, 54 bases in frame from the first base. Based on the germline V gene, the CDR1 and CDR2 sequences are MGHRA and YSYEKL. Unmatched junction bases come to 7, with V trimmed by 4 bases and J by 2 bases. In light of the paper, this sample's time point label describes: naive CD8 control sorted from an acute-time-point sample. Enrolled in the Montreal Hepatitis C Cohort (HEPCO) in Canada, the donors were people who inject drugs, and these donors were followed every 3 months. Acute primary HCV infection was defined as a positive HCV RNA or antibody test that came after a negative test within the prior 24 weeks. Cells were surface stained with CD3, CD8 and CD45RO antibodies, and an aqua fixable dye was used to exclude dead cells. The cohort included roughly 8 spontaneous resolvers, defined as subjects with HCV RNA clearance within 24 weeks. Frozen stocks of peripheral blood mononuclear cells were first thawed, after which negative isolation of CD8+ T cells was carried out using the MACS CD8+ T cell Isolation Kit. Sorting of the cells was done on a BD FACSAria II cell sorter.

Genomic DNA was extracted from the FACS-sorted cells, and the TCRbeta chains were sequenced by the commercial immunoSEQ service. Per the authors' processing: ImmunoSEQ Analyzer software v3.0 and R v3.5.1 were used to analyze the repertoire data. Only productive rearrangements were analyzed, as sequences containing stop codons or out-of-frame rearrangements were removed. The sequencing provider supplied the metrics for Simpson diversity, Shannon entropy, CDR3 length and nucleotide addition. Clonotypes were categorized by frequency as dominant, sub-dominant, low or lowest abundance, and clonotypes below 0.1% were excluded from most analyses. A CDR3 amino acid clonotype was designated public if detected in at least two subjects at a cumulative frequency of at least 0.5%. TCRdb's version of the immuneACCESS table is confined to in-frame rearrangements and falls short of the full clone set. An unresolved V gene accounts for under half of the shortfall where checked; the remainder is of unknown origin. V, J and clone size derive from that table, while D and trimming were established from the DNA sequence. This sample gives 30,000 to 45,000 clones in total; 80% to 90% of them show up just once. Together, the top ten hold 10% to 11% of the sample.

As for this clone: The antigen this receptor binds is unknown. Base qualities are not recorded, but no much larger clone differs from it by a single base.

The clonotype was recovered from a woman between 18 and 29 years old who spontaneously cleared hepatitis C infection. The chain employs TRBV4-1 and TRBJ2-1, and TRBD2 matches 14 of the central bases. The sequencing input was naive CD8+ T cells from PBMCs. The meaning of the sample's cell subset or site label: sorted total naive CD45RO-negative CD8+ T cells. The sequenced DNA: TGCGCCAGCAGCCCCGGGACTAGCGGGAGAATAACCTACAATGAGCAGTTCTTC. This sequence encodes CASSPGTSGRITYNEQFF.